These 26 T cell receptor beta chains originate from one sample sequenced in a study of graft-versus-host responses after intestinal transplantation. The method was immunoSEQ multiplex PCR; TCRdb's version includes in-frame clones alone and lacks a portion of them. The top ten hold roughly 2.5% of the sample, which has 60,000 to 75,000 clones, more than 80% seen once. Antigen specificity for these receptors is unknown. The material was unstimulated CD8+ T cells sorted from spleen or lymph node cells, obtained before intestinal transplant. The receptor source for this set is a human donor who received an intestinal transplant.

The CDR3 nucleotides are TGTGCCAGCACCTTGACTAGCGGGAGTCCCGACGAGCAGTACTTC. Encoded protein: CASTLTSGSPDEQYF. This sequence joins TRBV2 and TRBJ2-7; TRBD2 agrees at 12 bases. Germline CDR1 and CDR2: SNHLY and FYNNEI. The CDR3 extends over 15 amino acids. With 7 bases clipped from V and 5 bases from J, the junction kept 9 bases outside the gene matches.

The J gene is TRBJ2-7, the V gene TRBV5-5, with 8 bases matching TRBD1. Per the germline V gene, CDR1 is SGHKS and CDR2 is YYEKEE (reference sequence). The ends lost 0 bases at V and 6 bases at J; junction bases unmatched: 5. The CDR3 is made up of 14 amino acids. The CDR3 loop is CASSLGTGWGEQYF. CDR3 DNA sequence: TGTGCCAGCAGCTTGGGGACAGGGTGGGGCGAGCAGTACTTC.

The gene calls are TRBV12-2 and TRBJ2-7; the table's D gene call, TRBD2, was not cross checked with the DNA. TRBV12-2 is a documented pseudogene. The CDR3 covers 15 residues. The CDR3 reads CASRSLPFRTYEQYF. The CDR3 DNA reads TGTGCAAGTCGCTCCCTCCCCTTCCGTACCTACGAGCAGTACTTC.

This clone occurred a few times. This sequence joins TRBV7-9 and TRBJ1-2; possible D gene TRBD1, 6 bases. V gave up 5 bases and J gave up 7 bases, with 23 bases separating them. The CDR3 is made up of 16 amino acids. Germline CDR1 SEHNR, CDR2 FQNEAQ (reference sequence). CDR3 sequence reads: CASSPPGHIPPSGYTF. In DNA, the CDR3 is TGTGCCAGCAGCCCCCCGGGACACATCCCCCCTTCTGGCTACACCTTC. The complete variable domain, with remaining parts taken from reference TRBV7-9 and TRBJ1-2, reads DTGVSQNPRHKITKRGQNVTFRCDPISEHNRLYWYRQTLGQGPEFLTYFQNEAQLEKSRLLSDRFSAERPKGSFSTLEIQRTEQGDSAMYLCASSPPGHIPPSGYTFGSGTRLTVV.

The chain carries TRBV27 and TRBJ2-3; a possible D gene is TRBD2 (6 bases). The germline V gene encodes CDR1 MNHEY and CDR2 SMNVEV (reference sequence). The CDR3 contains 15 residues. Deletions cut 2 bases from V and 6 bases from J, with 15 bases between. CDR3 nucleotides: TGTGCCAGCAGTTTAGGAAATACGGGGGTCGATACGCAGTATTTT. It specifies CASSLGNTGVDTQYF.

Here the CDR3 reads CASSNFRDTYEQYF. The CDR3 coding sequence is TGTGCCAGCAGCAACTTCCGGGACACCTACGAGCAGTACTTC. The V call is TRBV21-1, the J call TRBJ2-7; TRBD1 is taken as the D call from the table, unchecked against the DNA. TRBV21-1 is flagged as a pseudogene. The length of the CDR3 is 14 residues.

V and J are TRBV2 and TRBJ1-3, with a tentative D call TRBD1 (5 bases). V gave up 4 bases and J gave up 0 bases, with 13 bases separating them. Germline V gene lookup returns CDR1 SNHLY and CDR2 FYNNEI. The CDR3 is 16 residues long. In DNA, the CDR3 is TGTGCCAGCAGTGGGGACTTCGTGAGCTCTGGAAACACCATATATTTT. Residues: CASSGDFVSSGNTIYF.

This chain links TRBV27 with TRBJ2-7, with TRBD1 as a possible D gene (6 bases). Per the germline V gene, CDR1 is MNHEY and CDR2 is SMNVEV (reference sequence). V was cut by 2 bases and J by 7 bases, with 12 bases left in between. The CDR3 runs to 13 residues. CDR3 residues: CASSLDRRLEQYF. The DNA for the CDR3 is TGTGCCAGCAGTTTAGACAGGCGTTTGGAGCAGTACTTC.

This clone has just a few counts. The rearrangement joins TRBV5-4 to TRBJ1-1; 7 nucleotides line up with TRBD1. The CDR3 is made up of 14 amino acids. CDR1 is SGHNT and CDR2 is YYREEE in the germline V gene (reference sequence). Losses at the gene ends were 4 bases for V and 1 base for J; bases not matched to a gene: 4. CDR3 sequence reads: CASSADRENTEAFF. The CDR3 DNA follows: TGTGCCAGCAGCGCCGACAGGGAGAACACTGAAGCTTTCTTT.

This clone was counted once. The J gene is TRBJ1-5, the V gene TRBV9, with D perhaps TRBD1 (6 bases). Per the germline V gene, CDR1 is SGDLS and CDR2 is YYNGEE. The CDR3 is made up of 12 amino acids. Trimming left V 7 bases short and J 4 bases short, with 9 bases between. The CDR3 spells CASGTGNQPQHF. DNA of the CDR3: TGTGCCAGCGGTACAGGGAATCAGCCCCAGCATTTT.

The rearrangement joins TRBV4-1 to TRBJ1-2, with no clear D. Between the trimmed V and J ends, which lost 3 bases and 5 bases, there was a span of 25 bases. CDR1 and CDR2 (germline): MGHRA, YSYEKL. This CDR3 has 18 amino acids. The CDR3 spells CASSHPNGRELHSYGYTF. The DNA for the CDR3 is TGCGCCAGCAGCCACCCTAACGGGCGGGAACTCCATTCATATGGCTACACCTTC.

This chain joins TRBV11-2 and TRBJ2-1; 8 bases map to TRBD2. CDR1 is SGHAT, CDR2 FQNNGV, per germline. V lost 5 bases, J lost 3 bases, and 18 bases stayed unmatched. CDR3 length: 19 amino acids. DNA of the CDR3: TGTGCCAGCAGCCCCGGATGGGGAGGTGGCGGGGGGTTCTACAATGAGCAGTTCTTC. Translation gives CASSPGWGGGGGFYNEQFF. Using reference TRBV11-2 and TRBJ2-1 for the parts outside the CDR3, the full variable domain is EAGVAQSPRYKIIEKRQSVAFWCNPISGHATLYWYQQILGQGPKLLIQFQNNGVVDDSQLPKDRFSAERLKGVDSTLKIQPAKLEDSAVYLCASSPGWGGGGGFYNEQFFGPGTRLTVL.

The CDR3 DNA sequence: TGTGCCAGTACCCGAAGGTACGGGATGGGACTGAATCAGCCCCAGCATTTT. Protein sequence: CASTRRYGMGLNQPQHF. The J gene is TRBJ1-5, the V gene TRBV19; D may be TRBD1 (5 bases). Looked up from germline, CDR1 is LNHDA and CDR2 is SQIVND (reference sequence). The CDR3 extends over 17 amino acids. V lost 7 bases to trimming and J lost 4 bases, with 23 bases between them.

This chain links TRBV7-6 with TRBJ2-7; possibly TRBD1 for D (6 bases). Germline V CDR1 and CDR2: SGHVS, FNYEAQ. V lost 4 bases, J lost 5 bases, and 15 bases lay in between. This CDR3 is built from 14 residues. DNA of the CDR3: TGTGCCAGCAGCTCCCGCCTGGACAGCAACGAGCAGTACTTC. It specifies CASSSRLDSNEQYF.

The rearrangement joins TRBV6-5 to TRBJ2-7, with D perhaps TRBD2 (5 bases). The CDR3 is 15 amino acids. Per germline, CDR1 MNHEY and CDR2 SVGAGI. The V end was cut by 0 bases, the J end by 6 bases, with 15 bases between. This chain's CDR3 is CASSYSRELKGEQYF. The CDR3 bases are TGTGCCAGCAGTTACTCGAGGGAGTTAAAGGGCGAGCAGTACTTC.

This sequence joins TRBV29-1 and TRBJ2-3; 7 bases agree with TRBD1. The CDR3 extends over 14 amino acids. The J segment lost 1 base and the V segment lost 3 bases, leaving 4 bases of the junction unmatched. Germline V gene sequence: CDR1 SQVTM, CDR2 ANQGSEA. The CDR3 spells CSVDRQGRTDTQYF. The DNA of the CDR3 is TGCAGCGTTGACAGACAGGGCCGCACAGATACGCAGTATTTT.

The chain has TRBV2 and TRBJ2-1, with D possibly matching TRBD2 (6 bases). The CDR3 length is 13 residues. Looked up from germline, CDR1 is SNHLY and CDR2 is FYNNEI. Trimming shortened V by 9 bases and J by 6 bases, and 15 bases separated the two germline ends. The CDR3 DNA is TGTGCCAGGACGGGAGATCTCCCCAATGAGCAGTTCTTC. This sequence encodes CARTGDLPNEQFF. The full variable domain, completed using reference TRBV2 and TRBJ2-1, is EPEVTQTPSHQVTQMGQEVILRCVPISNHLYFYWYRQILGQKVEFLVSFYNNEISEKSEIFDDQFSVERPDGSNFTLKIRSTKLEDSAMYFCARTGDLPNEQFFGPGTRLTVL.

V gene TRBV27 combines with J gene TRBJ1-2; 9 nucleotides align to TRBD1. The germline V gene encodes CDR1 MNHEY and CDR2 SMNVEV (reference sequence). The length of the CDR3 is 16 residues. With V trimmed by 3 bases and J by 5 bases, 10 bases remained unmatched. Here the CDR3 reads CASSFNRGPLNYGYTF. The CDR3 nucleotides read TGTGCCAGCAGTTTTAACAGGGGGCCACTAAATTATGGCTACACCTTC.

V and J are TRBV30 and TRBJ2-1; possible D gene TRBD2, 6 bases. Trimming removed 0 bases at V and 4 bases at J, with 10 bases between. From germline, CDR1 is GTSNPN and CDR2 SVGIG (reference sequence). The CDR3 is made up of 14 amino acids. The DNA for the CDR3 is TGTGCCTGGAGTGTAGGGGACTTTTACAATGAGCAGTTCTTC. This encodes CAWSVGDFYNEQFF.

V is TRBV7-6 and J is TRBJ2-7, with 7 bases identical to TRBD1. The ends lost 1 base at V and 3 bases at J; junction bases unmatched: 3. From germline, CDR1 is SGHVS and CDR2 FNYEAQ. The CDR3 is 14 amino acids. CDR3 region: CASSLGGTDYEQYF. CDR3 in DNA: TGTGCCAGCAGCTTAGGAGGGACAGACTACGAGCAGTACTTC. The full variable domain, with the rest looked up from reference TRBV7-6 and TRBJ2-7, is GAGVSQSPRYKVTKRGQDVALRCDPISGHVSLYWYRQALGQGPEFLTYFNYEAQQDKSGLPNDRFSAERPEGSISTLTIQRTEQRDSAMYRCASSLGGTDYEQYFGPGTRLTVT.

The rearrangement uses TRBV9 and TRBJ2-7; D not certain. V was pared by 0 bases and J by 4 bases, with 14 bases between. The germline gives CDR1 SGDLS, CDR2 YYNGEE. This CDR3 has 15 amino acids. The CDR3 reads CASSVGAGPVYEQYF. For the CDR3, the DNA is TGTGCCAGCAGCGTAGGGGCAGGTCCGGTTTACGAGCAGTACTTC.

V usage is TRBV19 and J usage is TRBJ1-5; TRBD1 agrees at 8 bases. Germline-derived CDR1 and CDR2 are LNHDA and SQIVND (reference sequence). Trimming took 4 bases from V and 6 from J; bases not matched to a gene: 5. CDR3 length: 14 amino acids. The CDR3 DNA is TGTGCCAGTAGTACGGACAGGGAGGTTCAGCCCCAGCATTTT. This codes for CASSTDREVQPQHF.

In this sample, this clone turned up a few times. This chain joins TRBV6-6 and TRBJ2-3; 12 bases line up with TRBD2. V lost 4 bases and J lost 6; bases outside the gene matches: 5. Germline V CDR1 and CDR2: MNHNY, SVGAGI (reference sequence). CDR3 length: 15 residues. The DNA for the CDR3 is TGTGCCAGCAGTTCGGCTAGCGGGGGGGCGGATACGCAGTATTTT. Its translation: CASSSASGGADTQYF.

The chain joins TRBV7-6 to TRBJ2-3, with 10 bases matching TRBD2. Unmatched junction bases numbered 4, after V lost 3 bases and J lost 4 bases. The CDR3 contains 15 residues. CDR1 and CDR2 from the germline V gene are SGHVS and FNYEAQ. CDR3 DNA sequence: TGTGCCAGCAGCTTCCTAGCGGGAGAGGCAGATACGCAGTATTTT. Protein: CASSFLAGEADTQYF.

The rearrangement joins TRBV13 to TRBJ2-5; D might be TRBD2 (5 bases). V was pared by 4 bases and J by 5 bases, with 11 bases between. This CDR3 spans 13 amino acids. Germline V lookup: CDR1 PRHDT, CDR2 FYEKMQ (reference sequence). The CDR3 loop is CASSSSMWETQYF. The CDR3 DNA sequence: TGTGCCAGCAGCTCTAGCATGTGGGAGACCCAGTACTTC.

This clone was observed once. The chain uses TRBV5-1 and TRBJ2-3; D not resolved. CDR3 length equals 15 residues. Germline V CDR1 and CDR2: SGHRS, YFSETQ. The V and J ends lost 4 bases and 0 bases respectively, with 12 bases between them. In DNA form, the CDR3 reads TGCGCCAGCAGCAAAAACGCACAGAGCACAGATACGCAGTATTTT. Translated, it gives CASSKNAQSTDTQYF.